This T cell receptor (beta chain) was captured in a study of Graves' ophthalmopathy and Graves' hyperthyroidism. Study-wide points: Most clonotypes expanded in thyroid above 0.001 frequency were present in blood too.

Points on this clonotype: The antigen is not known.

RNA transcripts were the template, and TCR beta CDR3 regions were amplified from them. The first-round RT-PCR employed HTBI primers together with the Qiagen OneStep RT-PCR kit. A multiplex PCR was then performed as the second round. Using its own MiXCR run on the multiplex PCR reads, TCRdb lists one record per CDR3 protein. The table lists around 590,000 distinct CDR3 sequences, less than 45% of them singletons. The CDR3 loop spans 15 amino acids. Germline V gene data show CDR1 as SEHNR and CDR2 as FQNEAQ (reference sequence). The V segment lost 5 bases and the J segment 9 bases; nucleotides outside the gene matches: 9.

The V and J genes are TRBV7-9 and TRBJ2-2, with 10 nucleotides matching TRBD2. The receptor was isolated from an adult man with Graves' hyperthyroidism. Sequencing used peripheral blood or thyroid tissue (not recorded which). CDR3 in DNA: TGTGCCAGCAGCATGCGGACTAGCGGAGCCAGGGAGCTGTTTTTT. Translating it yields CASSMRTSGARELFF.